The 16 T cell receptor beta chains presented below share a single source sample, sequenced in a study of human T cells and chemical hapten exposure. Time point of the sample: pre-sensitization, week 0. The treatment: therapeutic diphenylcyclopropenone sensitization with weekly scalp DPC. In TCRdb, the RACE reads were re-called with MiXCR into one record per CDR3 protein. The data hold 300,000 to 450,000 distinct CDR3 sequences, with 5% to 6.5% observed a single time. The sequenced sample was whole blood, obtained in connection with sensitization to the hapten diphenylcyclopropenone (DPC). These receptors were collected from a woman in her forties or fifties with alopecia areata. Some clones in this sample may be carry-over from other donors' samples.

CDR3 sequence reads: CAISDPDRNNTEAFF. Written as DNA, the CDR3 is TGTGCCATCAGTGATCCGGACAGAAACAACACTGAAGCTTTCTTT. The chain has TRBV10-3 and TRBJ1-1, with a tentative D call TRBD1 (6 bases). Trimming cost V 3 bases and J 2 bases, with 13 bases left between them. The CDR3 runs 15 residues. The germline V gene has CDR1 ENHRY and CDR2 SYGVKD.

At least ten counts were recorded for this clonotype. The chain carries TRBV5-5 and TRBJ1-5; TRBD1 might be the D (5 bases). Trimming shortened V by 3 bases and J by 7 bases, and 14 bases separated the two germline ends. CDR1 and CDR2 from the germline V gene are SGHKS and YYEKEE (reference sequence). This CDR3 has 14 residues. The CDR3 nucleotides read TGTGCCAGCAGCTGGGGGTCGGGTAGCCAGCCCCAGCATTTT. Protein product: CASSWGSGSQPQHF.

This clonotype was counted only a few times. The chain couples TRBV6-5 to TRBJ1-1, with D maybe TRBD1 (5 bases). Germline loops: CDR1 MNHEY, CDR2 SVGAGI. V was clipped by 7 bases and J by 4 bases, with 16 bases between them. The CDR3 has 14 amino acids. CDR3 sequence: CASTPGGGGTEAFF. CDR3 coding DNA: TGTGCCAGCACCCCTGGGGGAGGAGGCACTGAAGCTTTCTTT.

This clonotype has at least ten counts. J is TRBJ2-7 and V is TRBV6-5; TRBD2 might be the D (6 bases). Looked up from germline, CDR1 is MNHEY and CDR2 is SVGAGI. The V gene lost 6 bases and the J gene lost 5 bases, with 20 bases spanning the gap. There are 15 residues in the CDR3. CDR3 protein: CASSSRSGGWDEQYF. The DNA for the CDR3 is TGTGCCAGCAGCTCCCGTTCCGGGGGATGGGACGAGCAGTACTTC.

V gene TRBV7-9 combines with J gene TRBJ2-1; 7 nucleotides line up with TRBD2. With 2 bases clipped from V and 9 bases from J, the junction kept 1 base outside the gene matches. The V gene's germline CDR1 is SEHNR and CDR2 FQNEAQ (reference sequence). The CDR3 totals 12 residues. The CDR3 spells CASSLWGGEQFF. The CDR3 DNA is TGTGCCAGCAGCTTATGGGGGGGTGAGCAGTTCTTC.

The table lists this clonotype with a few counts. The chain recombines TRBV6-1 with TRBJ1-2; D might be TRBD1 (5 bases). The CDR3 consists of 13 residues. Germline CDR1 MNHNS, CDR2 SASEGT. The V gene lost 7 bases and the J gene lost 4 bases, with 13 bases spanning the gap. CDR3 loop: CASKNWGSYGYTF. CDR3 nucleotides: TGTGCCAGCAAGAATTGGGGGAGCTATGGCTACACCTTC.

The chain combines TRBV25-1 with TRBJ1-6; 9 nucleotides agree with TRBD1. This CDR3 region has 14 residues. V lost 6 bases to trimming and J lost 6 bases; unmatched junction nucleotides: 3. Germline CDR1 and CDR2: MGHDK and SYGVNS. CDR3 nucleotides: TGTGCCAGCAGGGCGGGACAGGGTAATTCACCCCTCCACTTT. Translating it yields CASRAGQGNSPLHF.

The chain employs TRBV12-3 or TRBV12-4 and TRBJ1-2; D is uncertain. Trimming took 0 bases from V and 6 from J, leaving 5 bases between them. This CDR3 has 12 residues. CDR3 region: CASSLALNGYTF. CDR3 DNA: TGTGCCAGCAGTTTAGCGCTAAATGGCTACACCTTC.

This clonotype was observed at least ten times. The genes are TRBV10-2 and TRBJ2-3, with TRBD2 matching 8 bases. Germline CDR1 reads WSHSY; CDR2 reads SAAADI. Germline trimming cut 10 bases from V and 0 bases from J; bases unmatched to any gene: 6. This CDR3 is built from 14 residues. The CDR3 nucleotides are TGCGCCACCGAGGCGGGGGGTAGCACAGATACGCAGTATTTT. Translation gives CATEAGGSTDTQYF.

This clonotype was counted at least ten times. V gene TRBV20-1 combines with J gene TRBJ1-1; D not resolved. CDR1 and CDR2 from the germline V gene are DFQATT and SNEGSKA (reference sequence). Trimming removed 4 bases at V and 1 base at J, with 13 bases between. The CDR3 loop spans 14 amino acids. The CDR3 is CSAMVEEGNTEAFF. For the CDR3, the DNA is TGCAGTGCTATGGTGGAAGAGGGGAACACTGAAGCTTTCTTT.

This clonotype was observed at least ten times. The chain is built from TRBV7-8 and TRBJ1-4, with a weak D call TRBD1 (6 bases). V gave up 6 bases and J gave up 8 bases, with 16 bases separating them. The CDR3 is 14 residues long. Per germline, CDR1 SGHVS and CDR2 FQNEAQ. DNA of the CDR3: TGTGCCAGCAGTTCCACAGGGTTAGAGGAAAAACTGTTTTTT. Translated: CASSSTGLEEKLFF.

The chain is built from TRBV9 and TRBJ1-1; the D is unclear. The CDR3 contains 15 residues. Trimming removed 0 bases from V and 0 bases from J, with 9 bases in between. CDR1 SGDLS and CDR2 YYNGEE come from the germline V gene. The DNA for the CDR3 is TGTGCCAGCAGCGTAGCTGTGGGGATGAACACTGAAGCTTTCTTT. Protein sequence: CASSVAVGMNTEAFF.

This clonotype occurred a few times. The CDR3 reads CASSVGGGEAGELFF. CDR3 sequence (DNA): TGTGCCAGCAGCGTAGGCGGGGGTGAAGCCGGGGAGCTGTTTTTT. The chain recombines TRBV9 with TRBJ2-2, with TRBD2 identical over 7 bases. V shed 0 bases and J 6 bases; nucleotides not matched to a gene: 5. The germline CDR1 and CDR2 sequences are SGDLS and YYNGEE. This CDR3 has 15 amino acids.

This clonotype has ten or more counts. The J gene is TRBJ2-3, the V gene TRBV27, with D tentatively TRBD1 (6 bases). The CDR3 totals 16 residues. Germline CDR1 MNHEY, CDR2 SMNVEV (reference sequence). Trimming stripped 10 bases from V and 0 bases from J, with 20 bases between. The CDR3 spells CATSLGAGRSTDTQYF. The CDR3 DNA follows: TGTGCCACCTCCTTGGGGGCAGGGCGTAGCACAGATACGCAGTATTTT.

This clonotype was counted between two and nine times. A read error may produce the germline difference seen at one junction end. The CDR3 bases are TGTGCTAGTGGGTTGGGCAGGGTGTCCTACGAGCAGTACTTC. Translation gives CASGLGRVSYEQYF. The chain employs TRBV12-5 and TRBJ2-7; a weak D match, TRBD1 (5 bases). Germline CDR1 and CDR2: LGHNT and FRNRAP. CDR3 size: 14 residues. Supplemented by reference TRBV12-5 and TRBJ2-7, the full variable domain reads DARVTQTPRHKVTEMGQEVTMRCQPILGHNTVFWYRQTMMQGLELLAYFRNRAPLDDSGMPKDRFSAEMPDATLATLKIQPSEPRDSAVYFCASGLGRVSYEQYFGPGTRLTVT.

This clonotype came up many times. The chain links TRBV29-1 to TRBJ1-1; D perhaps matches TRBD1 (6 bases). V was pared by 2 bases and J by 1 base, with 14 bases between. The CDR3 totals 15 residues. The germline CDR1 and CDR2 sequences are SQVTM and ANQGSEA. The CDR3 region is CSVEPSDRRNTEAFF. CDR3 DNA: TGCAGCGTTGAACCCTCCGACAGGAGGAACACTGAAGCTTTCTTT. The whole variable domain, filled in from reference TRBV29-1 and TRBJ1-1, reads SAVISQKPSRDICQRGTSLTIQCQVDSQVTMMFWYRQQPGQSLTLIATANQGSEATYESGFVIDKFPISRPNLTFSTLTVSNMSPEDSSIYLCSVEPSDRRNTEAFFGQGTRLTVV.